The 19 T cell receptor beta chains reported below all come from one sample, sequenced in a study of T-cell reconstitution after alpha-beta-depleted transplantation in children. TCRbeta library preparation incorporated unique molecular identifiers. One entry per CDR3 protein results from TCRdb running MiXCR on the PCR reads. The table lists some 490,000 distinct CDR3 sequences, about 12% of them singletons, with about 5.6% in the top ten. The input for sequencing was PBMCs from the stem cell graft donor, taken from the stem cell graft. The receptors shown here come from a human donor who donated a stem cell graft to a child with combined immunodeficiency.

The sample holds one count of this clonotype. The chain has TRBV12-3 or TRBV12-4 and TRBJ2-5, with 15 bases identical to TRBD2. The CDR3 length is 20 residues. V trimming: 4 bases; J trimming: 4 bases; junction bases outside the gene matches: 16. The CDR3 loop reads CASSYPLDSGLAGGVETQYF. The CDR3 DNA is TGTGCCAGCAGTTATCCCCTCGACTCTGGACTAGCGGGGGGGGTAGAGACCCAGTACTTC.

The CDR3 DNA reads as TGTGCCAGCAGTTACTCGAGTTTAAATGAGCAGTTCTTC. Residues: CASSYSSLNEQFF. The rearrangement links TRBV6-2 or TRBV6-3 to TRBJ2-1, with D hard to call. CDR3 size: 13 residues. Germline CDR1 is MNHEY and CDR2 is SVGEGT. V was pared by 0 bases and J by 7 bases, with 7 bases between.

The chain links TRBV7-9 to TRBJ2-5, with 7 bases matching TRBD1. The ends lost 4 bases at V and 1 base at J; junction bases unmatched: 12. Germline V gene sequence: CDR1 SEHNR, CDR2 FQNEAQ (reference sequence). The CDR3 spans 17 residues. The CDR3 nucleotides read TGTGCCAGCAGCTCGCTCCGGGACAGAAGAATCCAAGAGACCCAGTACTTC. Translating gives CASSSLRDRRIQETQYF.

The chain carries TRBV2 and TRBJ1-5; 8 bases map to TRBD1. The CDR3 loop spans 13 amino acids. Germline trimming cut 7 bases from V and 5 bases from J; bases unmatched to any gene: 4. Germline V gene data show CDR1 as SNHLY and CDR2 as FYNNEI. CDR3 amino acids: CASIEDRDQPQHF. As DNA, the CDR3 is TGTGCCAGCATTGAGGACAGGGATCAGCCCCAGCATTTT.

This clonotype was detected only a few times. This chain connects TRBV6-2 or TRBV6-3 to TRBJ2-7; D is undetermined. This CDR3 is 14 amino acids long. CDR1 and CDR2 (germline): MNHEY, SVGEGT. V was pared by 0 bases and J by 0 bases, with 6 bases between. Written as DNA, the CDR3 is TGTGCCAGCAGTTACTCTACCGTCTCCTACGAGCAGTACTTC. It yields the protein CASSYSTVSYEQYF.

This chain joins TRBV11-3 and TRBJ2-1; tentatively, D is TRBD2 (6 bases). The CDR3 spans 15 residues. Trimming cost V 5 bases and J 6 bases, with 17 bases left between them. Germline V gene data show CDR1 as SGHNT and CDR2 as YENEEA. The DNA for the CDR3 is TGTGCCAGCAGCCTCCGGGACCGGGAGAGCAATGAGCAGTTCTTC. Protein sequence: CASSLRDRESNEQFF.

This clonotype was detected only a few times. The chain employs TRBV12-3 or TRBV12-4 and TRBJ2-7; D remains ambiguous. Trimming stripped 1 base from V and 7 bases from J, with 11 bases between. The CDR3 contains 13 residues. The CDR3 is CASSLGWPGEQYF. The CDR3 region has the DNA TGTGCCAGCAGTTTAGGGTGGCCCGGTGAGCAGTACTTC.

The CDR3 loop reads CATSVRTGLEQFF. In DNA form, the CDR3 reads TGTGCCACCAGTGTCCGGACAGGGTTGGAGCAGTTCTTC. The chain carries TRBV15 and TRBJ2-1; 8 bases agree with TRBD1. The V gene end was trimmed by 6 bases and the J gene end by 10 bases; junction bases not matched to a gene: 8. The CDR3 covers 13 residues. Per germline, CDR1 LNHNV and CDR2 YYDKDF (reference sequence).

This clonotype has more than one count but fewer than ten. V is TRBV4-3 and J is TRBJ2-7, with a tentative D call TRBD2 (6 bases). Germline CDR1 reads LGHNA; CDR2 reads YSLEER. CDR3 length equals 16 residues. V was clipped by 3 bases and J by 2 bases, with 17 bases between them. The CDR3 DNA reads as TGCGCCAGCAGCCAGGGAGGCCCAGGCGGAGCCTACGAGCAGTACTTC. This gives the protein CASSQGGPGGAYEQYF.

This chain uses TRBV4-2 with TRBJ2-3, with 10 bases identical to TRBD1. Germline CDR1 is LGHNA and CDR2 is YNFKEQ. J gave up 3 bases and V 4 bases, and 4 bases lay outside the gene matches. The CDR3 has 15 amino acids. The CDR3 sequence is CASSPPGQGTDTQYF. The DNA for the CDR3 is TGTGCCAGCAGCCCGCCGGGACAGGGGACAGATACGCAGTATTTT.

The table lists this clonotype with a few counts. The chain uses TRBV10-3 and TRBJ2-3, with D possibly being TRBD1 (7 bases). V dropped 2 bases and J dropped 0 bases, with 9 bases sitting between them. Looked up from germline, CDR1 is ENHRY and CDR2 is SYGVKD. The CDR3 runs to 15 residues. CDR3: CAISEAGQSTDTQYF. In DNA form, the CDR3 reads TGTGCCATCAGTGAGGCGGGACAGAGCACAGATACGCAGTATTTT.

This clonotype was seen ten or more times. The chain uses TRBV20-1 and TRBJ2-3, with D possibly TRBD2 on 5 matching bases. Looked up from germline, CDR1 is DFQATT and CDR2 is SNEGSKA (reference sequence). The CDR3 spans 13 residues. The V end was cut by 4 bases, the J end by 3 bases, with 11 bases between. The CDR3 region has the DNA TGCAGTGCTACGGGATTTCAGACAGATACGCAGTATTTT. Encoded protein: CSATGFQTDTQYF.

CDR3 DNA: TGTGCCAGCAGTTACGACTGGGAGCAGTACTTC. It translates to CASSYDWEQYF. V and J are TRBV6-2 or TRBV6-3 and TRBJ2-7; unclear D gene. The V gene lost 2 bases and the J gene lost 7 bases, with 6 bases spanning the gap. Looked up from germline, CDR1 is MNHEY and CDR2 is SVGEGT. The CDR3 runs 11 residues.

This clonotype was seen many times. The chain recombines TRBV29-1 with TRBJ2-7; TRBD1 is a possible D gene (6 bases). V lost 4 bases to trimming and J lost 7 bases, with 14 bases between them. The CDR3 loop spans 12 amino acids. Germline CDR1 is SQVTM and CDR2 is ANQGSEA. The chain's CDR3 is CSVAQGGWEQYF. CDR3 DNA sequence: TGCAGCGTTGCACAGGGTGGATGGGAGCAGTACTTC.

V and J are TRBV15 and TRBJ2-7; unclear D gene. The CDR3 spans 13 residues. Germline V gives CDR1 LNHNV, CDR2 YYDKDF (reference sequence). V was clipped by 6 bases and J by 7 bases, with 16 bases between them. In DNA, the CDR3 is TGTGCCACCAGTCAGAGTATATTGGAAGAGCAGTACTTC. Residues: CATSQSILEEQYF. Full variable domain (outside the CDR3, taken from reference TRBV15 and TRBJ2-7): DAMVIQNPRYQVTQFGKPVTLSCSQTLNHNVMYWYQQKSSQAPKLLFHYYDKDFNNEADTPDNFQSRRPNTSFCFLDIRSPGLGDTAMYLCATSQSILEEQYFGPGTRLTVT.

The table lists this clonotype with a few counts. The chain couples TRBV20-1 to TRBJ2-5; TRBD1 matches at 7 bases. Per the germline V gene, CDR1 is DFQATT and CDR2 is SNEGSKA (reference sequence). CDR3 size: 13 residues. CDR3 sequence reads: CTKGASRQETQYF. The CDR3 bases are TGCACCAAGGGGGCCTCCCGGCAAGAGACCCAGTACTTC.

In its sample, this clonotype was seen a few times. The V and J genes are TRBV28 and TRBJ2-7; 7 nucleotides line up with TRBD1. Looked up from germline, CDR1 is MDHEN and CDR2 is SYDVKM. Trimming took 4 bases from V and 3 from J; bases not matched to a gene: 15. The CDR3 length is 17 residues. Written as DNA, the CDR3 is TGTGCCAGCAGTTCTGATTTCCCCGAGACAGGGAACTACGAGCAGTACTTC. Encoded protein: CASSSDFPETGNYEQYF.

The chain carries TRBV5-5 and TRBJ2-1; D is unresolved. V dropped 4 bases and J dropped 6 bases, with 11 bases sitting between them. Germline V gene data show CDR1 as SGHKS and CDR2 as YYEKEE (reference sequence). The CDR3 consists of 13 residues. CDR3 in amino acids: CASSPVHSNEQFF. The CDR3, as DNA: TGTGCCAGCAGCCCGGTTCATAGCAATGAGCAGTTCTTC. The entire variable domain, with the rest obtained from reference TRBV5-5 and TRBJ2-1, is as follows: DAGVTQSPTHLIKTRGQQVTLRCSPISGHKSVSWYQQVLGQGPQFIFQYYEKEERGRGNFPDRFSARQFPNYSSELNVNALLLGDSALYLCASSPVHSNEQFFGPGTRLTVL.

This clonotype was seen a handful of times. V is TRBV20-1 and J is TRBJ2-7; the D gene is possibly TRBD2 (5 bases). The CDR3 loop spans 11 amino acids. CDR1 is DFQATT, CDR2 SNEGSKA, per germline (reference sequence). V was clipped by 6 bases and J by 10 bases, with 16 bases between them. Here the CDR3 reads CSAPAGERQYF. The CDR3 region has the DNA TGCAGTGCCCCCGCGGGCGAGAGACAGTACTTC.